This TCR beta chain is drawn from a study of T cell clonotyping in hematopoietic cell transplantation. Study as a whole: Cytoreduction preceded collection of pretransplant recipient samples. Whole-study results and caveats: CD4 and CD8 repertoire contributions could not be separated without sorting. Broader posttransplant TCR repertoire diversity was predicted by graft donor and pretransplant recipient Inverse Simpson Index values. Few recipient clonotypes overlapped donors; over 97% were de novo at given depth.

Trimming removed 0 bases at V and 4 bases at J, with 10 bases between. Per the germline V gene, CDR1 is SGHRS and CDR2 is YFSETQ. This CDR3 has 14 amino acids. Clones were read by immunoSEQ multiplex PCR, and TCRdb kept only the in-frame ones, dropping some. The table includes 75,000 to 95,000 clones, approximately 95% detected once. With respect to this clone: Its antigen remains unknown.

The time point denotes: recipient sample about 28 days before transplant, after cytoreduction. Sequenced material: peripheral blood mononuclear cells, taken before stem cell transplant. V and J are TRBV5-1 and TRBJ2-5; D perhaps matches TRBD2 (6 bases). This clonotype originated in a woman between 45 and 60 years old with acute myeloid leukemia. Some clones in this sample may be carry-over from other donors' samples. This CDR3 reads CASSLGGGRETQYF. Written as DNA, the CDR3 is TGCGCCAGCAGCTTGGGAGGAGGGAGAGAGACCCAGTACTTC.